This T cell receptor (beta chain) was recorded in a study of T cells after yellow fever vaccination. General study points: Booster samples showed a return of most primary-vaccination clones (under 97% CD4, 80% to 90% CD8). Researchers cautioned that FACS-sorted repertoires could harbor abundant clonotypes contaminating from the bulk population.

Concerning this clonotype itself: Its antigen is not known.

The CDR3 consists of 14 residues. The V end was cut by 5 bases, the J end by 10 bases, with 18 bases between. Germline assignment: CDR1 MNHEY and CDR2 SVGAGI. Production of TCR cDNA was by 5'RACE template switching, which also added a universal primer site and UMIs. TCRdb fed the 5' RACE reads into MiXCR, producing one record per CDR3 protein. The data contain 500,000 to 650,000 distinct CDR3 sequences, roughly an eighth of them seen just once; the ten biggest clones take up 15%. The rearrangement uses TRBV6-5 and TRBJ2-1; D gene ambiguous. The sample in question was PBMCs, obtained on the day of the yellow fever booster vaccination. The receptor comes from a man younger than 40 who received the YFV17D yellow fever vaccine. This CDR3 is CASSPTPPRGEQFF. CDR3 DNA sequence: TGTGCCAGCAGTCCTACTCCTCCTAGAGGAGAGCAGTTCTTC.